A selection of T cell receptor beta chains follows, all from one sample in a study of shared clonotypes between healthy human individuals. Produced via immunoSEQ multiplex PCR; TCRdb's table is partial and in-frame only. The sample holds 90,000 to 130,000 clones; approximately 70% are singletons and the top ten take over 20%. Sequencing used memory CD8+ T cells sorted from blood. All receptors derive from a woman aged 25 to 39 in good health. CDR3s include the opening cysteine and the closing phenylalanine or tryptophan. Only part of the rows carry a size: once, few, many, or a class if the clone is expanded.

V gene: TRBV7-2
J gene: TRBJ2-7
clone size: -
CDR3 protein: CASSLSLTGLSYEQYF

V gene: TRBV28
J gene: TRBJ1-4
clone size: -
CDR3 protein: CASSWQGATNEKLFF

V gene: TRBV7-2
J gene: TRBJ2-5
clone size: -
CDR3 protein: CASSLRTSGHGGTQYF

V gene: TRBV7-9
J gene: TRBJ2-7
clone size: -
CDR3 protein: CASSRDLRYEQYF

V gene: TRBV5-1
J gene: TRBJ2-1
clone size: -
CDR3 protein: CASSPLSGSERDNEQFF

V gene: TRBV6-6
J gene: TRBJ1-5
clone size: few
CDR3 protein: CASSVAANQPQHF

V gene: TRBV2
J gene: TRBJ1-5
clone size: -
CDR3 protein: CASSEGFQSNQPQHF

V gene: TRBV7-6
J gene: TRBJ2-7
clone size: -
CDR3 protein: CASSQGTSGSHHEQYF

V gene: TRBV27
J gene: TRBJ1-5
clone size: -
CDR3 protein: CASSLVQGIGQPQHF

V gene: TRBV5-1
J gene: TRBJ2-7
clone size: once
CDR3 protein: CASSPPTSGNYEQYF

V gene: TRBV28
J gene: TRBJ2-7
clone size: -
CDR3 protein: CASSLSPRQIAYEQYF

V gene: TRBV13
J gene: TRBJ1-3
clone size: -
CDR3 protein: CASSLEWKTGGNTIYF

V gene: TRBV2
J gene: TRBJ1-2
clone size: -
CDR3 protein: CASWTAPFDGYTF

V gene: TRBV19
J gene: TRBJ2-5
clone size: many
CDR3 protein: CASSMASGDQETQYF

V gene: TRBV27
J gene: TRBJ2-7
clone size: -
CDR3 protein: CASSLGYEQYF

V gene: TRBV7-9
J gene: TRBJ2-7
clone size: once
CDR3 protein: CASSPGDEQYF

V gene: TRBV4-1
J gene: TRBJ1-5
clone size: once
CDR3 protein: CASSQVRAQPQHF

V gene: TRBV7-9
J gene: TRBJ2-1
clone size: once
CDR3 protein: CASSPGLAGEPYNEQFF

V gene: TRBV27
J gene: TRBJ2-7
clone size: -
CDR3 protein: CASSLTGVEQYF

V gene: TRBV7-9
J gene: TRBJ1-3
clone size: -
CDR3 protein: CASIGSGNTIYF

V gene: TRBV29-1
J gene: TRBJ2-1
clone size: few
CDR3 protein: CSAPESGLSYNEQFF

V gene: TRBV25-1
J gene: TRBJ2-2
clone size: few
CDR3 protein: CASSESGPPGELFF

V gene: TRBV9
J gene: TRBJ1-1
clone size: -
CDR3 protein: CASSVPGQADTEAFF

V gene: TRBV7-9
J gene: TRBJ2-5
clone size: -
CDR3 protein: CASSLGGTSGSAYQETQYF

V gene: TRBV2
J gene: TRBJ2-6
clone size: once
CDR3 protein: CASRPVSGGNSGANVLTF

V gene: TRBV5-1
J gene: TRBJ1-2
clone size: -
CDR3 protein: CASRPGKANYGYTF

V gene: TRBV28
J gene: TRBJ1-3
clone size: -
CDR3 protein: CASSLVVTGRSGNTIYF

V gene: TRBV5-4
J gene: TRBJ2-7
clone size: -
CDR3 protein: CASSNSYEQYF

V gene: TRBV6-6
J gene: TRBJ2-7
clone size: -
CDR3 protein: CASSYSFVYEQYF

V gene: TRBV6-6
J gene: TRBJ2-1
clone size: -
CDR3 protein: CASSHLGMRSEQFF

V gene: TRBV6-1
J gene: TRBJ2-1
clone size: -
CDR3 protein: CASSEVRDWNEQFF